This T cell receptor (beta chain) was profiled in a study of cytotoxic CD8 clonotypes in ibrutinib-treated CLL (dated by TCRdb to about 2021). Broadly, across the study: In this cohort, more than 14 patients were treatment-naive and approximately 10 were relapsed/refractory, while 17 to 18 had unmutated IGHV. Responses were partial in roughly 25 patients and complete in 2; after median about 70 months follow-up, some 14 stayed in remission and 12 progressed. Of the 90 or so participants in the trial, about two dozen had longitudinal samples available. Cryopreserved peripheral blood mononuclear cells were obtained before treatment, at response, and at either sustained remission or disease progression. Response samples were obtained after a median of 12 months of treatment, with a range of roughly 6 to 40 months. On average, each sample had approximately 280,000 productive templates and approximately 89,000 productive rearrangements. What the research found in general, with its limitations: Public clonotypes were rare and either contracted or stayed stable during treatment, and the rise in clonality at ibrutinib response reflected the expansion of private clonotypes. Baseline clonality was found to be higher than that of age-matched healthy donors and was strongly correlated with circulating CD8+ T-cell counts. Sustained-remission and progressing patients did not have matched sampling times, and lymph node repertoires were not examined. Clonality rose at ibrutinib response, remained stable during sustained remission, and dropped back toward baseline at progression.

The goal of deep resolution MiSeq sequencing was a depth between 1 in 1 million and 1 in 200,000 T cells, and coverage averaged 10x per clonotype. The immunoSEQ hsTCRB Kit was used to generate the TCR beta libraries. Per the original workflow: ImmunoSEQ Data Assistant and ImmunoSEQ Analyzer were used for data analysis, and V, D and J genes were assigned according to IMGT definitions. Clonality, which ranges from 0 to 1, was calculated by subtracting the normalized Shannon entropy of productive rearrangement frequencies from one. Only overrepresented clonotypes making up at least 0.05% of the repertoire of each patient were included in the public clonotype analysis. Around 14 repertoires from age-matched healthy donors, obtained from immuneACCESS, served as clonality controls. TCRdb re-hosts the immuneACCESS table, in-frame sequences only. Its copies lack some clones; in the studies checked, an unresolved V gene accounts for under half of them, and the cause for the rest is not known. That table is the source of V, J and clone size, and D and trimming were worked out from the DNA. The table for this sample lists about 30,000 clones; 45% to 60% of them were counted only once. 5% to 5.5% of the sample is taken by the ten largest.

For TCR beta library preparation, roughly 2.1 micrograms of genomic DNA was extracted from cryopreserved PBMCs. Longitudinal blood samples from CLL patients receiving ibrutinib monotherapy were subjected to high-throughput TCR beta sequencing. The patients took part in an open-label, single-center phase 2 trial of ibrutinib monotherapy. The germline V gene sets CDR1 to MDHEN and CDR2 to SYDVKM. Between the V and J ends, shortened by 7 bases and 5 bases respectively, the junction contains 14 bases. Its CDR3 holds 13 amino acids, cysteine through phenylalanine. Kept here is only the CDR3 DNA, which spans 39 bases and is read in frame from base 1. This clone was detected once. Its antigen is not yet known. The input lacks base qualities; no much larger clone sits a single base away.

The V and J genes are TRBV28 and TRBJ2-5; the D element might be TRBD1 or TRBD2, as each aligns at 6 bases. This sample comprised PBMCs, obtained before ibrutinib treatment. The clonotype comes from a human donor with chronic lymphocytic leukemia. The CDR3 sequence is CASNPGGLETQYF. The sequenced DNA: TGTGCCAGCAACCCCGGGGGCCTGGAGACCCAGTACTTC. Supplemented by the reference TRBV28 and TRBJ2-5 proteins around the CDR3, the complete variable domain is DVKVTQSSRYLVKRTGEKVFLECVQDMDHENMFWYRQDPGLGLRLIYFSYDVKMKEKGDIPEGYSVSREKKERFSLILESASTNQTSMYLCASNPGGLETQYFGPGTRLLVL.